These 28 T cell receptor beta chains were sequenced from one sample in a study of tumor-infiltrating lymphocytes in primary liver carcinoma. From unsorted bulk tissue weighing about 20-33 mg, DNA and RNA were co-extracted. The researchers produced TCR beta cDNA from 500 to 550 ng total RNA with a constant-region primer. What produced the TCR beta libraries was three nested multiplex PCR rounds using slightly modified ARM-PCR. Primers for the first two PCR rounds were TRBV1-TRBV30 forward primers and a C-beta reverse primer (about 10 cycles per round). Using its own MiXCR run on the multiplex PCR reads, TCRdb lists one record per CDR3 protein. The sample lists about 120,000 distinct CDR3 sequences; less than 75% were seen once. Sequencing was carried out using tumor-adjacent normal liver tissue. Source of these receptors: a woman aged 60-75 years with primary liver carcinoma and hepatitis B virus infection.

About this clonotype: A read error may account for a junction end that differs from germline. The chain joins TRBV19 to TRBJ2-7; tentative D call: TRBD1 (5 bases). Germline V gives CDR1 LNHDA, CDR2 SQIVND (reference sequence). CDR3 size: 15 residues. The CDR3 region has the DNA TGTGCCAGTTGTATAAAGGAAGGGGCCTCCTACGAGCAGTACTTC. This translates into CASCIKEGASYEQYF.

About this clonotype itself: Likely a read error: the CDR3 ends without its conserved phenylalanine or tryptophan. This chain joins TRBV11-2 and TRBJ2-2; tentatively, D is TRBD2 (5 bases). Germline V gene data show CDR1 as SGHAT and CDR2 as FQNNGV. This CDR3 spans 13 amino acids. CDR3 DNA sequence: TGTGAAAGCAGCTTAGATAGGACTGGGGAGCTGTTTCTT. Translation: CESSLDRTGELFL.

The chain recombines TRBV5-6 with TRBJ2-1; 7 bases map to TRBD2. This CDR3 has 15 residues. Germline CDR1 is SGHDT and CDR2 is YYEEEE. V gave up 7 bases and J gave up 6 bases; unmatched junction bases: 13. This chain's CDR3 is CASGSRTRTTNEQFF. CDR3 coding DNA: TGTGCCAGCGGATCCCGGACTAGGACGACCAATGAGCAGTTCTTC.

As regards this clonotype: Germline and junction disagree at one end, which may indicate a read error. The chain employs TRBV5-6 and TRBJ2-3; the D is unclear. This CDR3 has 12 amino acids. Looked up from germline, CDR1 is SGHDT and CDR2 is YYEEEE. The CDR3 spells CASSTGTDAQYF. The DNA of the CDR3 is TGTGCCAGCAGCACTGGTACAGATGCGCAGTATTTT.

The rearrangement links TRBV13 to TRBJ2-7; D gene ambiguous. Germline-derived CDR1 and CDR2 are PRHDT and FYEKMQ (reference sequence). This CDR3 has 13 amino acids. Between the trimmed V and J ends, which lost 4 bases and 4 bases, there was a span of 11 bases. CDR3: CASSSAHGYEQYF. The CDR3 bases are TGTGCCAGCAGCTCAGCACATGGGTACGAGCAGTACTTC.

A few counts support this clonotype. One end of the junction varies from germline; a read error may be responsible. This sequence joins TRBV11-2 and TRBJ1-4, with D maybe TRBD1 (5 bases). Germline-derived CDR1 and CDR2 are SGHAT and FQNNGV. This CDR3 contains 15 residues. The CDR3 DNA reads TGTGCCAGCAGTTTAGAAGGGGACGAAAATGAAAAATTGTTTTTT. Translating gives CASSLEGDENEKLFF.

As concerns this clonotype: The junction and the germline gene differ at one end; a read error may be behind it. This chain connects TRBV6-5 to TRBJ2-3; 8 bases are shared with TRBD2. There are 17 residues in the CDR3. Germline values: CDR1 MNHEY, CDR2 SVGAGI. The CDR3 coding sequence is TGTACCAGCAGTTACTCTGGACTAGCTGGAGACACAGATACGCAGTATTTT. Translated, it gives CTSSYSGLAGDTDTQYF.

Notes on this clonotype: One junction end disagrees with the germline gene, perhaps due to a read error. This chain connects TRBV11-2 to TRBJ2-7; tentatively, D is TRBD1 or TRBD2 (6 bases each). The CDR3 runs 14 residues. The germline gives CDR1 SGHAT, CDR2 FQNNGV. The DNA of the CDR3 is TGTGTCAGCACCCTAACGAGGGGGGCCAGGGAGCAATACTTC. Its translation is CVSTLTRGAREQYF.

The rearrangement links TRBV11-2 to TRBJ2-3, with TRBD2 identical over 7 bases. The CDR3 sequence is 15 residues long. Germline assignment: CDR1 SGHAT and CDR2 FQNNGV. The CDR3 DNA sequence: TGTATCAGCAGCTCCGGGACTATTCCGACAGATACGCAGTATTTT. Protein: CISSSGTIPTDTQYF.

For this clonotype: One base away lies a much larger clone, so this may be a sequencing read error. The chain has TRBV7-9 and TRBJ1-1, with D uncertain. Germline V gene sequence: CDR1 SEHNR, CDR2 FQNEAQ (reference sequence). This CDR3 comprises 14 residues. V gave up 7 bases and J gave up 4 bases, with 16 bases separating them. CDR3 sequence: CASTLSLNLTEAFF. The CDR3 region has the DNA TGTGCCAGCACATTGTCCCTAAACCTCACTGAAGCTTTCTTT.

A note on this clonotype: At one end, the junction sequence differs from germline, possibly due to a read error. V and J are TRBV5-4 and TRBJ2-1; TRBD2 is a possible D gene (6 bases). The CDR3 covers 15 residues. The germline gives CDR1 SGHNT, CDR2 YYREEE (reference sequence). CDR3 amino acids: CASSSELAKYNEQSF. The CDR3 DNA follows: TGTGCCAGCAGCTCCGAGCTAGCGAAGTACAATGAGCAGTCCTTC. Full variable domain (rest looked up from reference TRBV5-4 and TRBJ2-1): ETGVTQSPTHLIKTRGQQVTLRCSSQSGHNTVSWYQQALGQGPQFIFQYYREEENGRGNFPPRFSGLQFPNYSSELNVNALELDDSALYLCASSSELAKYNEQSFGPGTRLTVL.

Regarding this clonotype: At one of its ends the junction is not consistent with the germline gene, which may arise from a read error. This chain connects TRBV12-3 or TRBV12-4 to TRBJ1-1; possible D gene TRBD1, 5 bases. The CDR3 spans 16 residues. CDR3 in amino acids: CATEAGTGAMNTEAFF. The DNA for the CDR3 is TGTGCCACCGAAGCCGGGACGGGTGCCATGAATACTGAAGCTTTCTTT.

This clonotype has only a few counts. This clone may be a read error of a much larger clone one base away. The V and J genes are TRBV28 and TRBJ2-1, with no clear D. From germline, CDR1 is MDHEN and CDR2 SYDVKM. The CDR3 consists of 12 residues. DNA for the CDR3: TGTGTCAGCAGTTTAAGTATCAATGAGCAGTTCTTC. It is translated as CVSSLSINEQFF.

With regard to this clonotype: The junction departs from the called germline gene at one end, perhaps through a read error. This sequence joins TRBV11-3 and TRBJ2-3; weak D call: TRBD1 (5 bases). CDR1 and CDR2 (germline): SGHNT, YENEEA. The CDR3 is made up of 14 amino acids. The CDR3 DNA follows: TGTGCCAGCAGCCTAAGGACAACCACAGATACGCAGCGTTTT. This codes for CASSLRTTTDTQRF.

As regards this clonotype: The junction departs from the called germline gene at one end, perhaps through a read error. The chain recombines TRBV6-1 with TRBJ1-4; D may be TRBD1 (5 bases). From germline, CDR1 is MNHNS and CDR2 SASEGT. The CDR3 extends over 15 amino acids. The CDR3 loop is CASSEAVGVGEKLFF. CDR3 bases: TGTGCCAGCAGTGAAGCGGTAGGGGTTGGGGAAAAATTGTTTTTT.

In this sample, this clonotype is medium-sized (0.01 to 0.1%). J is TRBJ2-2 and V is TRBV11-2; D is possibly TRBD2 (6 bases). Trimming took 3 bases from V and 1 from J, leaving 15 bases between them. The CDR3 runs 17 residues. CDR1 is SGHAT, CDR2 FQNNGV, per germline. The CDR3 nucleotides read TGTGCCAGCAGCTTTAATAGGGCTAGCGTGAACACCGGGGAGCTGTTTTTT. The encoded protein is CASSFNRASVNTGELFF.

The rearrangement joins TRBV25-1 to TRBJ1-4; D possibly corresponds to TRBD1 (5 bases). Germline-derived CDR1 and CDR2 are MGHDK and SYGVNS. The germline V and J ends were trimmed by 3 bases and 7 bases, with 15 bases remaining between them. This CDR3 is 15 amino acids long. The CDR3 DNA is TGTGCCAGCAGTGACCCAGGGCAGCTAAGTGAAAAACTGTTTTTT. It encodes CASSDPGQLSEKLFF.

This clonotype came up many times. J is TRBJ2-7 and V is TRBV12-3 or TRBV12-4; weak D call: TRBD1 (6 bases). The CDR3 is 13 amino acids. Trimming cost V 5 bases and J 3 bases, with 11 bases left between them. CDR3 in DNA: TGTGCCAGCAGTCTGGACAGCTTCTACGAGCAGTACTTC. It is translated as CASSLDSFYEQYF.

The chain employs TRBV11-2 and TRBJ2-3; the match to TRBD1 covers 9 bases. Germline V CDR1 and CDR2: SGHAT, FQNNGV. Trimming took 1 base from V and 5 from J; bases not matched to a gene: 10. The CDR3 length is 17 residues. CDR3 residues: CASSLGGQGFFKDTQYF. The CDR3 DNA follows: TGTGCCAGCAGCTTAGGGGGACAGGGATTTTTCAAAGATACGCAGTATTTT.

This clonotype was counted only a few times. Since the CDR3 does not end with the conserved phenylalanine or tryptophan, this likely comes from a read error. CDR3 bases: TGTGCCAGCAGCTTACAGGGGCTGGGGGAGAACCAGTACTCC. Translated: CASSLQGLGENQYS. This chain joins TRBV11-2 and TRBJ2-5, with TRBD1 as a possible D gene (6 bases). Germline CDR1 is SGHAT and CDR2 is FQNNGV. CDR3 length: 14 amino acids.

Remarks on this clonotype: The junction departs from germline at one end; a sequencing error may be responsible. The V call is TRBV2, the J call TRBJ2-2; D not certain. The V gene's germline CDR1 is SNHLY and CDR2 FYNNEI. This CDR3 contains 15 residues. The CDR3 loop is CDSSEAGRVTGELFF. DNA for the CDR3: TGTGACAGCAGTGAAGCTGGGCGAGTCACCGGGGAGCTGTTTTTT.

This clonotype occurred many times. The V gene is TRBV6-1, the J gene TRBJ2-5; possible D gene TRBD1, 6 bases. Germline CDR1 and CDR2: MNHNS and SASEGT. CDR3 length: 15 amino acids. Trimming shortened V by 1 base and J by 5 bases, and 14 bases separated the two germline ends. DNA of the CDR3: TGTGCCAGCAGTGAAGACAGGGTGGCTGGTGAGACCCAGTACTTC. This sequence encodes CASSEDRVAGETQYF.

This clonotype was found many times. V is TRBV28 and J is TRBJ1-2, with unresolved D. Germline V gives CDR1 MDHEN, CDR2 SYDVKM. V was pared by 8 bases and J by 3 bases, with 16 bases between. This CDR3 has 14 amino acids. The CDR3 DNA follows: TGTGCCAGCGGAACCCTCCCCCGGGACTATGGCTACACCTTC. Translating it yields CASGTLPRDYGYTF.

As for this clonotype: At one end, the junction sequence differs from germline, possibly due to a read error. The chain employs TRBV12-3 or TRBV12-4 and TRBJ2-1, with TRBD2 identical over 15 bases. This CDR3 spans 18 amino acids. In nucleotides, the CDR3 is TGTGCCAGCAGTTTAGGGACTAGCGGGAGGGCGTCCTACAATGAGCACTTCTTC. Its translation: CASSLGTSGRASYNEHFF.

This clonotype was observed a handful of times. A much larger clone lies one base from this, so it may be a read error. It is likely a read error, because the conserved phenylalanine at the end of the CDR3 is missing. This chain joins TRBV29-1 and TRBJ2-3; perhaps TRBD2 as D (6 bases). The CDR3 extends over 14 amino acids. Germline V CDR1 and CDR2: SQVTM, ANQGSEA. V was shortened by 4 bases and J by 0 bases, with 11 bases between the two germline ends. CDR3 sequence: CSVAGGTSTDTQYS. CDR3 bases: TGCAGCGTTGCCGGCGGGACTAGCACAGATACGCAGTATTCT.

The CDR3 loop is CASTSSGSYEQYF. The CDR3 nucleotides read TGTGCCAGCACCAGCAGCGGGAGCTACGAGCAGTACTTC. The J gene is TRBJ2-7, the V gene TRBV6-5; 8 bases are a match to TRBD2. The V gene end was trimmed by 7 bases and the J gene end by 3 bases; junction bases not matched to a gene: 5. This CDR3 has 13 residues. Germline V gene sequence: CDR1 MNHEY, CDR2 SVGAGI.

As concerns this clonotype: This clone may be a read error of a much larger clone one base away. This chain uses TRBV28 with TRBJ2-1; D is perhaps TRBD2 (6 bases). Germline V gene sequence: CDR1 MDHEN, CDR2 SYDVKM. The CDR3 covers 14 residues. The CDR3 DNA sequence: TGTGCCTGCAGTTTTGCGGGAAGCTACAATGAGCAGTTCTTC. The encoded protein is CACSFAGSYNEQFF.

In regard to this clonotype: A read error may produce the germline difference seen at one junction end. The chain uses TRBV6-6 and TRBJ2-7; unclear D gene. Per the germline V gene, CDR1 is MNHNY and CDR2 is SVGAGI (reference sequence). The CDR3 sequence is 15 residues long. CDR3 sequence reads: CASSYSPEATYEQYF. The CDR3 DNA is TGTGCCAGCAGTTACTCCCCCGAGGCCACCTACGAACAGTACTTC.